This TCR beta chain was recovered during a study of blood T cell repertoires in COVID-19 (dated by TCRdb to 2019 to 2021). For the study in its entirety: Samples covering the acute and convalescent phases of COVID-19 were provided by collaborators in the United States, Italy and Spain. Sample metadata almost always included a de-identified subject ID, COVID-19 status, age in years and sex. The prospective study material was composed of cDNA or gDNA derived from T cells, B-cell-depleted T cells, or PBMCs. Deeply sampled blood TCRbeta repertoires from subjects exposed to, actively infected with, or recovered from COVID-19 were included in the dataset. The samples were drawn from the first 160 participants of the ongoing ImmuneRACE study and from 1,254 subjects provided by 6 global collaborators. The repertoires were made available in a free public database intended to serve as a resource for research on the immune response to SARS-CoV-2. HLA class I and class II types, where available, came from metadata supplied by the sample provider rather than from assay-based typing.

TCRbeta CDR3 regions were amplified from genomic DNA using the immunoSEQ Assay, a bias-controlled multiplex PCR. Regarding the original processing steps: The number of nucleated cells in each sample was estimated from the amplification of reference gene primers within the assay. To quantify the absolute abundance of each unique TCRbeta CDR3 rearrangement, sequence reads were collapsed and filtered. For each sample, productive Simpson clonality was calculated by taking the square root of Simpson's diversity index across productive rearrangements. The immuneACCESS repertoire file appears here via TCRdb, limited to in-frame rearrangements. These files lack a portion of the clones; in checked studies, under half of the deficit traces to unresolved V genes, and the cause of the others is not known. V and J calls and clone size come straight from that table; D and trimming were deduced from the DNA. The sample table holds 250,000 to 350,000 clones, of which approximately 84% were seen once. The leading ten clones occupy roughly 1.6% of the sample.

At one collaborating source in Seattle, patients were enrolled during active infection and were followed longitudinally through the course of disease. Collaborating institutions collected whole blood in K2EDTA tubes following their own protocols. For TCRbeta analysis, collaborators shipped samples as frozen whole blood, isolated PBMCs, or DNA extracted from either of those sample types. About this clone itself: The specificity of this receptor is unknown. No base qualities exist here, and no much larger clone lies one base off it.

Here is what the overall study found, with its caveats: How much clinical and demographic metadata was included differed by source and by participant, and the metadata was provided uncurated.

Spanning cysteine to phenylalanine, the CDR3 consists of 19 amino acids. Just the 57-base CDR3 DNA is kept, in frame starting at base 1. The germline V gene specifies MDHEN as CDR1 and SYDVKM as CDR2. Unmatched junction bases come to 11, with V trimmed by 5 bases and J by 3 bases. The rearranged chain carries TRBV28 and TRBJ2-2; a stretch of 14 junction bases matches TRBD2. The TCR comes from a human donor with COVID-19, enrolled during active disease. The donor label of this sample is uncertain. Sequencing input: peripheral blood. The DNA reads as follows: TGTGCCAGCAGTCCCCTGGGACTAGCGGGAGTCGGATACACCGGGGAGCTGTTTTTT. Translated, it gives CASSPLGLAGVGYTGELFF.